This T cell receptor (beta chain) was documented in a study of human T cells and chemical hapten exposure. Study results and caveats: High-frequency TCRs, those above 1 in 1000, stayed the same after DPC sensitization.

The starting material, unfractionated whole blood, was used for total RNA extraction. In germline, CDR1 is MNHEY, CDR2 SVGAGI. The CDR3 contains 14 residues. V shed 8 bases, J shed 3 bases, and the junction held 4 bases outside the gene matches. Separate cDNA molecules received unique molecular identifiers, which the library attached to them. TCRdb analysed the reads with MiXCR anew, one entry per CDR3 protein. The sample holds around 3,100 distinct CDR3 sequences, 49% seen once. Points on this clonotype: Its antigen is unidentified.

The chain carries TRBV6-5 and TRBJ2-1; 10 bases are shared with TRBD2. This clonotype was sampled from a human donor who had alopecia or was a healthy volunteer (not recorded which). Some clones in this sample may be carry-over from other donors' samples. This table probably holds off-target reads from a library built for another chain. Sequences were obtained from whole blood. For the CDR3, the DNA is TGTGCCAGCCGGACTAGCGGATACTACAATGAGCAGTTCTTC. Translation: CASRTSGYYNEQFF.